Each of the 10 T cell receptor beta chains below was sequenced from the same sample in a study of OX40 agonist ivuxolimab in advanced cancers. Some clones are missing from TCRdb's copy, which holds only in-frame ones; the method was immunoSEQ multiplex PCR. Of about 76,000 clones detected, about 88% appear once; the ten largest clones hold just over 2.5%. The sample in question was CD4+ or CD8+ T cells sorted from blood, obtained in a trial of the OX40 agonist ivuxolimab. The receptors derive from an adult with an advanced solid tumor such as melanoma, head and neck, liver or kidney cancer.

The chain couples TRBV7-2 to TRBJ1-1; D remains unclear. The germline V gene encodes CDR1 SGHTA and CDR2 FQGNSA. The CDR3 length is 15 residues. Trimming cost V 1 base and J 1 base, with 10 bases left between them. The CDR3 sequence is CASSLGPAENTEAFF. CDR3 nucleotides: TGTGCCAGCAGCTTAGGACCAGCTGAGAACACTGAAGCTTTCTTT.

This clone came up once. The V and J genes are TRBV28 and TRBJ1-5; D gene uncertain. The germline gives CDR1 MDHEN, CDR2 SYDVKM. Trimming removed 8 bases from V and 0 bases from J, with 11 bases in between. The CDR3 is 14 amino acids. CDR3 protein: CASLGYYSNQPQHF. The CDR3 DNA sequence: TGTGCCAGCTTGGGGTATTATAGCAATCAGCCCCAGCATTTT.

About this clone: This specimen includes other DNA sequences encoding the same CDR3. This chain joins TRBV28 and TRBJ1-5, with TRBD1 matching 7 bases. The germline CDR1 and CDR2 sequences are MDHEN and SYDVKM. This CDR3 is 17 amino acids long. The V and J ends lost 5 bases and 5 bases, in that order; junction bases with no gene match: 15. The CDR3 here is CASSVVGGQGVDQPQHF. CDR3 nucleotide sequence: TGTGCCAGCAGTGTCGTCGGGGGGCAGGGGGTTGATCAGCCCCAGCATTTT.

The chain employs TRBV5-1 and TRBJ2-2; 8 bases align to TRBD1. J lost 7 bases, V lost 8 bases, and 13 bases had no gene match. This CDR3 is built from 15 residues. CDR1 SGHRS and CDR2 YFSETQ come from the germline V gene. CDR3: CASTAGQAFFGELFF. CDR3 bases: TGCGCCAGTACCGCGGGACAGGCGTTCTTCGGGGAGCTGTTTTTT.

This clone was detected a few times. This chain joins TRBV7-3 and TRBJ2-2, with TRBD2 matching over 8 bases. The CDR3 runs to 16 residues. Per the germline V gene, CDR1 is SGHTA and CDR2 is FQGTGA. Germline trimming cut 1 base from V and 4 bases from J; bases unmatched to any gene: 5. This CDR3 is CASSLNSGGITGELFF. Written as DNA, the CDR3 is TGTGCCAGCAGCTTAAACAGCGGGGGTATCACCGGGGAGCTGTTTTTT.

The CDR3 bases are TGTGCCATCAGTGAGGCGAAGACCCAGTACTTC. It codes for CAISEAKTQYF. The gene calls are TRBV10-3 and TRBJ2-5, with unresolved D. Germline V gene data show CDR1 as ENHRY and CDR2 as SYGVKD. This CDR3 contains 11 residues. V lost 2 bases and J 6 bases, leaving 4 bases between the germline ends.

This clone has only a few counts. In nucleotides, the CDR3 is TGTGCCAGCGGAAGGGGGGCAACTGAAGCTTTCTTT. Protein sequence: CASGRGATEAFF. V is TRBV28 and J is TRBJ1-1; the D gene is possibly TRBD1 (6 bases). Germline CDR1 reads MDHEN; CDR2 reads SYDVKM. The CDR3 is made up of 12 amino acids. The ends were cut back, 8 bases at V and 5 bases at J, with 12 bases in the middle.

The chain employs TRBV6-5 and TRBJ2-7, with a possible D match to TRBD2 (6 bases). The CDR3 extends over 14 amino acids. The germline V gene has CDR1 MNHEY and CDR2 SVGAGI. The V and J ends lost 8 bases and 5 bases respectively, with 19 bases between them. CDR3 sequence reads: CASRRLAREDEQYF. The CDR3 DNA sequence: TGTGCCAGCCGGCGGCTGGCCAGGGAGGACGAGCAGTACTTC.

The genes are TRBV2 and TRBJ2-3, with TRBD1 matching over 7 bases. The CDR3 covers 14 residues. Germline assignment: CDR1 SNHLY and CDR2 FYNNEI. Germline trimming cut 7 bases from V and 5 bases from J; bases unmatched to any gene: 9. The CDR3 DNA is TGTGCCAGCACCCGCACAGGGGTCGAAGATACGCAGTATTTT. Translating gives CASTRTGVEDTQYF.

V usage is TRBV9 and J usage is TRBJ1-6; D gene unclear. V was pared by 3 bases and J by 0 bases, with 13 bases between. The CDR3 extends over 17 amino acids. Per the germline V gene, CDR1 is SGDLS and CDR2 is YYNGEE. DNA for the CDR3: TGTGCCAGCAGCGCAGAAGAAGGCTCCTCCTATAATTCACCCCTCCACTTT. This translates into CASSAEEGSSYNSPLHF.